This entry describes one T cell receptor (beta chain). The antigen remains unidentified. A read error may produce the germline difference seen at one junction end. The CDR3 length is 15 residues. The germline V gene encodes CDR1 MNHEY and CDR2 SVGAGI. Primers included in the PCR were 60 Vbeta and 13 Jbeta primers. Clones were sequenced by immunoSEQ multiplex PCR, and TCRdb holds only the in-frame ones, with some missing. The sample has 150,000 or so clones; approximately 78% are singletons. This sample is part of a study of cytomegalovirus exposure and HLA in healthy donors. Regarding the study as a whole: Among immune exposure information, only CMV serostatus was available.

This chain joins TRBV6-5 and TRBJ1-1; D is possibly TRBD1 (5 bases). Sequencing input: PBMCs. This TCR came from a human donor in good health. The CDR3 protein is CASSYNQLDSSQRRF. DNA for the CDR3: TGTGCCAGCAGTTACAACCAACTCGACAGTTCTCAACGGCGCTTT.